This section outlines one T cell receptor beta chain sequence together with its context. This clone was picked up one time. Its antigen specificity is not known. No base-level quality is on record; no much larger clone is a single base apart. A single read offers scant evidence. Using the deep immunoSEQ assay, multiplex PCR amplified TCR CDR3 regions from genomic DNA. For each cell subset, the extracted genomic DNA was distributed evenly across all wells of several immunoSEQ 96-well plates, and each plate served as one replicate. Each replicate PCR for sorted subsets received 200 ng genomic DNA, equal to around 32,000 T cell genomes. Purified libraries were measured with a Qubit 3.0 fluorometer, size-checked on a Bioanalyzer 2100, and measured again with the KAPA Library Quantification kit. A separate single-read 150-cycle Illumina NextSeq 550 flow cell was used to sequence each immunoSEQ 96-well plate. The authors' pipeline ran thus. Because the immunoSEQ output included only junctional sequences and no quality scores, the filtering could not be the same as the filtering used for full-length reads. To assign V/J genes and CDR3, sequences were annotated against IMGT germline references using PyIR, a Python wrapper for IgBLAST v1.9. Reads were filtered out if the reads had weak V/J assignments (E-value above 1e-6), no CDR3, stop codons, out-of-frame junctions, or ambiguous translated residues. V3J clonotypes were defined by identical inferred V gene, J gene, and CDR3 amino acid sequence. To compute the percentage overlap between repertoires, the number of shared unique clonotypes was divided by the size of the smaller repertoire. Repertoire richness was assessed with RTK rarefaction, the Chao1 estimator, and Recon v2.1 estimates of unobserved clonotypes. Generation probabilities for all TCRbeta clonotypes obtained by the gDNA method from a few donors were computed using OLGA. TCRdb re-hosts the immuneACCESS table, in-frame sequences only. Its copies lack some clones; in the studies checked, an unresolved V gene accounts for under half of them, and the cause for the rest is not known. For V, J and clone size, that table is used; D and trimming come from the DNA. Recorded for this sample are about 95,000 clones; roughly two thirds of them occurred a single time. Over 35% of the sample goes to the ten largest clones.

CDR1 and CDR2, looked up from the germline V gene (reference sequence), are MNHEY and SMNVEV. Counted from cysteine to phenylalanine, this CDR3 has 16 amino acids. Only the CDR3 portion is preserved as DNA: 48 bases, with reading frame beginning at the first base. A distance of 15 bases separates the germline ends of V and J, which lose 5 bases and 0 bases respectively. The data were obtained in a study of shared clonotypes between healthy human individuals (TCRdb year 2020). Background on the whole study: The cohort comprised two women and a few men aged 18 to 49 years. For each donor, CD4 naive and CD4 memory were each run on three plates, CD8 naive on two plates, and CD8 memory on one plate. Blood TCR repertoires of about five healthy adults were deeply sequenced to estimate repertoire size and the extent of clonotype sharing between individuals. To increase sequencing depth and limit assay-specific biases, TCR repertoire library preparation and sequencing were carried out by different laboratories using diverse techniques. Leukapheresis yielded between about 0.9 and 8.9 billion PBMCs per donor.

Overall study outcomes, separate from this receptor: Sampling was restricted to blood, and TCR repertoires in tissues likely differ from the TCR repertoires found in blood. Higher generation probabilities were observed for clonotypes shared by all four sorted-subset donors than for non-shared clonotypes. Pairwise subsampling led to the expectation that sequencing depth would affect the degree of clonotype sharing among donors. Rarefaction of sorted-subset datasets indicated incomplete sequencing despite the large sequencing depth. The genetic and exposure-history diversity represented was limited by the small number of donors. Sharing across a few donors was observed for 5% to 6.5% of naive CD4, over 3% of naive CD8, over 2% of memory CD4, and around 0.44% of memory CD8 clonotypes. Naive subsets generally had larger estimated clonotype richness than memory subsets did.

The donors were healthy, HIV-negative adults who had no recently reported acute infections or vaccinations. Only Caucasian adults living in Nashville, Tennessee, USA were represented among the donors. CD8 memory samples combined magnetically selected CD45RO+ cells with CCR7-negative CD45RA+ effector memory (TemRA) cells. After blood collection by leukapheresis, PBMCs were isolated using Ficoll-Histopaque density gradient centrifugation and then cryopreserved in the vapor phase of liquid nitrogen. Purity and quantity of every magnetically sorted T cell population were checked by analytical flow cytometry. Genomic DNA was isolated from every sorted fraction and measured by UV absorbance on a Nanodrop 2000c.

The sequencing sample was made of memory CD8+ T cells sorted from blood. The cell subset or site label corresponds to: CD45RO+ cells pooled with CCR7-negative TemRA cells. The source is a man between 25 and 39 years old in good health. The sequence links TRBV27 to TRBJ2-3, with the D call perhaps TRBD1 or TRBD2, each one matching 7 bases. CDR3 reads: CASSTKRDSSTDTQYF. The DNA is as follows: TGTGCCAGCAGTACAAAGCGGGACAGTAGCACAGATACGCAGTATTTT.